Listed below are T cell receptor beta chains from one sample, sequenced in a study of T cell responses to AZD1222 COVID-19 vaccine. The assay was immunoSEQ multiplex PCR, and TCRdb's table has in-frame clones only and misses some. The table includes some 150,000 clones, around nine tenths detected once. The sample in question was peripheral blood, obtained after recovery from COVID-19. The origin of the receptors is an adult who had recovered from COVID-19. Each CDR3 is given with its conserved first and last residue. A D gene is named only where the DNA matches it firmly. Expanded clones are given a class, and other clones once, few, many or no size at all.

TRBJ1-2	TRBV10-2	NA	NA	TGCGCCAGCAGTGAGCCCGGAAATGGCTACACCTTC	CASSEPGNGYTF
TRBJ1-5	TRBV27	NA	NA	TGTGCCAGCAGATATAGCAATAGCAATCAGCCCCAGCATTTT	CASRYSNSNQPQHF
TRBJ2-7	TRBV7-2	NA	TRBD1	TGTGCCAGCAGCCCTACGACAGGGGGCTTGTACGAGCAGTACTTC	CASSPTTGGLYEQYF
TRBJ2-1	TRBV3-1/TRBV3-2	NA	TRBD2	TGTGCCAGCAGCCAAATTAGCGGGAGCTACAATGAGCAGTTCTTC	CASSQISGSYNEQFF
TRBJ1-6	TRBV23-1	NA	TRBD1	TGCGCCAGCAGTCCGACAGGGAAGAGGTCACCCCTCCACTTT	CASSPTGKRSPLHF
TRBJ1-1	TRBV5-1	NA	TRBD1	TGCGCCAGCAGCCCTGGACAGGGGGCAAAATTTGCCACTGAAGCTTTCTTT	CASSPGQGAKFATEAFF
TRBJ2-7	TRBV28	NA	NA	TGTGCCAGCAGCCGACCTACCTACGAGCAGTACTTC	CASSRPTYEQYF
TRBJ2-7	TRBV28	NA	NA	TGTGCCAGCGGCGGGTACGACGGAGTCTACGAGCAGTACTTC	CASGGYDGVYEQYF
TRBJ2-1	TRBV19	few	NA	TGTGCCAGTAGCAGACAAGGAGAGGATGAGCAGTTCTTC	CASSRQGEDEQFF
TRBJ2-3	TRBV7-2	NA	NA	TGTGCCAGCAGCTTAGAGAGGGAAGATACGCAGTATTTT	CASSLEREDTQYF
TRBJ2-7	TRBV3-1/TRBV3-2	NA	NA	TGTGCCAGCAGCCAAGAAGGAGCAGCTAGATACGAGCAGTACTTC	CASSQEGAARYEQYF
TRBJ2-7	TRBV18	NA	NA	TGTGCCAGCTCACCACGTAGCGACGAGCAGTACTTC	CASSPRSDEQYF
TRBJ2-4	TRBV6-2/TRBV6-3	once	TRBD1	TGTGCCAGCAGTCCGACAGGGTCCAAAAACATTCAGTACTTC	CASSPTGSKNIQYF
TRBJ1-4	TRBV2	NA	NA	TGTGCCAGCAGTGAAGCGCTTCGGGGGAGCGAGGAAAAACTGTTTTTT	CASSEALRGSEEKLFF
TRBJ2-1	TRBV5-8	NA	TRBD2	TGTGCCAGCAGTAGCGGGAGGGCCGGAAAATACAATGAGCAGTTCTTC	CASSSGRAGKYNEQFF
TRBJ2-1	TRBV3-1/TRBV3-2	NA	NA	TGTGCCAGCAGCCAAACTAGGTCGAGCCACTATGAGCAGTTCTTC	CASSQTRSSHYEQFF